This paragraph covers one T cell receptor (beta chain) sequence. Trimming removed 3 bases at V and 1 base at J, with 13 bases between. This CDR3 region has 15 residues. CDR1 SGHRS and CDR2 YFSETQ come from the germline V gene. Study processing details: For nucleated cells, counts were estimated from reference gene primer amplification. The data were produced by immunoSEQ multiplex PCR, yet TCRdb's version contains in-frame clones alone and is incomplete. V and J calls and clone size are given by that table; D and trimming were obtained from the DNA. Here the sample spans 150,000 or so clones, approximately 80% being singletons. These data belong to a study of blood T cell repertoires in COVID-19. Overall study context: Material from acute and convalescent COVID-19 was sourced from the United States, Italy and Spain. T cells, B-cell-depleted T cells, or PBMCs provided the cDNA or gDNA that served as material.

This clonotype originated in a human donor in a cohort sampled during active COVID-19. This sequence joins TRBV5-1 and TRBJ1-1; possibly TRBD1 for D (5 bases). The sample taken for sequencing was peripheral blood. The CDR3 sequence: CASSSAGGANTEAFF. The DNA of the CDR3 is TGCGCCAGCAGCTCCGCAGGAGGGGCGAACACTGAAGCTTTCTTT.